Presented here are 9 T cell receptor beta chains from one specimen sequenced in a study of PD-1 blockade in classical Hodgkin lymphoma. Sequencing used immunoSEQ multiplex PCR; TCRdb keeps in-frame clones, though not all of them. The profile shows about 17,000 clones, about four fifths of them singletons. With no exception, relapse followed autologous stem cell transplantation in all patients, and brentuximab vedotin exposure varied. Sequenced material: peripheral blood mononuclear cells (PBMCs), taken at baseline. The receptors stem from a human donor with classical Hodgkin lymphoma.

V gene TRBV7-2 combines with J gene TRBJ1-1, with D possibly TRBD1 on 5 matching bases. The length of the CDR3 is 16 residues. In germline, CDR1 is SGHTA, CDR2 FQGNSA. V was pared by 1 base and J by 4 bases, with 16 bases between. The CDR3 protein is CASSLDATGVGTEAFF. DNA for the CDR3: TGTGCCAGCAGCTTAGATGCGACGGGGGTCGGCACTGAAGCTTTCTTT.

Here the CDR3 reads CASSFPRDRNTDTQYF. CDR3 sequence (DNA): TGTGCCAGCAGTTTTCCCCGGGACAGGAACACAGATACGCAGTATTTT. The J gene is TRBJ2-3, the V gene TRBV28; 8 bases are shared with TRBD1. Looked up from germline, CDR1 is MDHEN and CDR2 is SYDVKM. The trim removed 3 bases at V and 2 bases at J, leaving 7 bases unmatched. This CDR3 comprises 16 residues.

The rearrangement links TRBV21-1 to TRBJ2-7; the table calls TRBD2, which could not be checked here. TRBV21-1 is recorded as a pseudogene. This CDR3 spans 15 amino acids. The CDR3 DNA reads TGTGCCAGCAGCAAAGCCCCGGGTAGGTCCTACGAGCAGTACTTC. Its protein is CASSKAPGRSYEQYF.

This clone has only a few counts. V gene TRBV19 combines with J gene TRBJ2-3, with D perhaps matching TRBD2 (6 bases). V lost 3 bases to trimming and J lost 2 bases, with 9 bases between them. Germline V gene sequence: CDR1 LNHDA, CDR2 SQIVND (reference sequence). This CDR3 is 14 amino acids long. CDR3 DNA sequence: TGTGCCAGTAGTATGCGGGGTTTCACAGATACGCAGTATTTT. Translation: CASSMRGFTDTQYF.

This clone has a single count. The chain uses TRBV10-3 and TRBJ1-6; no definite D call. The CDR3 is 16 amino acids. Germline values: CDR1 ENHRY, CDR2 SYGVKD. V lost 6 bases to trimming and J lost 9 bases, with 21 bases between them. The CDR3 region has the DNA TGTGCCATCAGCAACTGGGAGGCTGCGCCAGGTTCACCCCTCCACTTT. This encodes CAISNWEAAPGSPLHF.

This chain uses TRBV7-2 with TRBJ1-5; perhaps TRBD1 as D (6 bases). This CDR3 has 14 residues. Germline CDR1 and CDR2: SGHTA and FQGNSA. Trimming took 5 bases from V and 7 from J, leaving 15 bases between them. Here the CDR3 reads CASSGQGGSQPQHF. CDR3 sequence (DNA): TGTGCCAGCAGCGGGCAAGGGGGTTCCCAGCCCCAGCATTTT.

The gene calls are TRBV9 and TRBJ2-5, with 8 bases matching TRBD1. Germline V gene sequence: CDR1 SGDLS, CDR2 YYNGEE. The CDR3 is 16 amino acids. The ends lost 4 bases at V and 5 bases at J; junction bases unmatched: 13. CDR3 loop: CASSPNTGGIRETQYF. DNA of the CDR3: TGTGCCAGCAGCCCGAACACAGGGGGGATCCGGGAGACCCAGTACTTC.

This sequence joins TRBV2 and TRBJ1-1, with D perhaps matching TRBD1 (5 bases). This CDR3 has 15 residues. Germline V gene data show CDR1 as SNHLY and CDR2 as FYNNEI. V was pared by 5 bases and J by 6 bases, with 19 bases between. The CDR3 region has the DNA TGTGCCAGCAGTACACCGGACATCGGAGGGGCTGAAGCTTTCTTT. This codes for CASSTPDIGGAEAFF.

The V call is TRBV7-8, the J call TRBJ2-3; D unresolved. Trimming cost V 2 bases and J 1 base, with 13 bases left between them. CDR1 SGHVS and CDR2 FQNEAQ come from the germline V gene. The CDR3 sequence is 16 residues long. DNA of the CDR3: TGTGCCAGCAGCTTACGCTTGTCAGTTCGCACAGATACGCAGTATTTT. This codes for CASSLRLSVRTDTQYF. Full variable domain (missing parts from reference TRBV7-8 and TRBJ2-3): GAGVSQSPRYKVAKRGQDVALRCDPISGHVSLFWYQQALGQGPEFLTYFQNEAQLDKSGLPSDRFFAERPEGSVSTLKIQRTQQEDSAVYLCASSLRLSVRTDTQYFGPGTRLTVL.